This TCR beta chain emerged from a study of blood T cell repertoires in COVID-19. On the study more broadly: The United States, Italy and Spain were the sources of the acute and convalescent COVID-19 samples. Sources were T cells, B-cell-depleted T cells, or PBMCs; the material itself was cDNA or gDNA.

Original processing methods: Estimated nucleated cell counts came from reference gene primer amplification. Clones were read by immunoSEQ multiplex PCR, and TCRdb kept only the in-frame ones, dropping some. That table supplies the V and J calls and clone size; D and trimming were determined from the DNA. This sample yields 130,000 or so clones, of which 75% to 90% are seen a single time; about 10% belongs to the top ten. With 2 bases removed from V and 7 bases from J, the gap between germline ends came to 10 bases. This CDR3 region has 12 residues. Germline CDR1 SGHTS, CDR2 YDEGEE. Sequencing was done on a sample of peripheral blood. The source is a man between 60 and 75 years old with active or convalescent COVID-19. The gene calls are TRBV5-8 and TRBJ2-7; no firm D call. CDR3 loop: CASSFSAQEQYF. The CDR3 region has the DNA TGTGCCAGCAGCTTTTCAGCGCAAGAGCAGTACTTC.